This entry describes one T cell receptor beta chain. Antigen unknown. These data belong to a study of T cell responses to AZD1222 COVID-19 vaccine. Study-wide results and limits: Rises in breadth and depth of Spike-specific TCRs came after two AZD1222 doses. The span of vaccine-associated CD4 TCRs extended across spike, with dominance at 160-218 and 743-854. Nearly half of spike-specific TCRs reportedly target variant regions that are unmutated in the B.1.351 and B.1.1.7 variants.

The V gene's germline CDR1 is SGHDN and CDR2 FVKESK. The CDR3 has 14 amino acids. V was clipped by 3 bases and J by 9 bases; unmatched bases: 4. This table comes from immunoSEQ multiplex PCR, and its TCRdb copy is limited to in-frame clones, with some not included. Of just under 150,000 clones listed, roughly 90% are singletons. The source was peripheral blood, collected 28 days after the second AZD1222 dose. The receptor comes from an adult who received the AZD1222 COVID-19 vaccine. This chain uses TRBV14 with TRBJ1-6; 8 bases align to TRBD1. Here the CDR3 reads CASSHRGPSSPLHF. Written as DNA, the CDR3 is TGTGCCAGCAGCCACAGGGGGCCTTCTTCACCCCTCCACTTT.